The 10 T cell receptor beta chains below all came from one sample that was sequenced in a study of T cells after yellow fever vaccination. One entry per CDR3 protein, called by TCRdb with MiXCR from the 5' RACE reads. The table includes approximately 260,000 distinct CDR3 sequences, roughly 4.8% detected once. The sample was CD4+ T cells sorted from PBMCs, taken on the day of the yellow fever booster vaccination. These receptors originate from a man aged 18 to 35 who received the YFV17D yellow fever vaccine.

A few counts support this clonotype. The chain recombines TRBV7-2 with TRBJ2-7; 10 nucleotides match TRBD2. CDR3 length equals 14 residues. V lost 5 bases to trimming and J lost 2 bases; unmatched junction nucleotides: 3. Germline CDR1 reads SGHTA; CDR2 reads FQGNSA. The CDR3 protein is CASSKTSGPYEQYF. CDR3 nucleotides: TGTGCCAGCAGCAAGACTAGCGGGCCCTACGAGCAGTACTTC.

This clonotype was counted between two and nine times. The chain links TRBV5-6 to TRBJ1-2, with no clear D. Germline assignment: CDR1 SGHDT and CDR2 YYEEEE. V lost 6 bases and J 4 bases, leaving 10 bases between the germline ends. There are 12 residues in the CDR3. CDR3: CASTVVGYGYTF. CDR3 sequence (DNA): TGTGCCAGCACCGTGGTGGGCTATGGCTACACCTTC. The full variable domain, rest sourced from reference TRBV5-6 and TRBJ1-2, is DAGVTQSPTHLIKTRGQQVTLRCSPKSGHDTVSWYQQALGQGPQFIFQYYEEEERQRGNFPDRFSGHQFPNYSSELNVNALLLGDSALYLCASTVVGYGYTFGSGTRLTVV.

The chain couples TRBV29-1 to TRBJ2-5; no definite D call. Between the trimmed V and J ends, which lost 6 bases and 4 bases, there was a span of 9 bases. The CDR3 is made up of 11 amino acids. CDR1 SQVTM and CDR2 ANQGSEA come from the germline V gene. The CDR3 loop is CSVATGETQYF. CDR3 bases: TGCAGCGTCGCGACGGGAGAGACCCAGTACTTC.

The V gene is TRBV6-6, the J gene TRBJ1-5, with 7 bases matching TRBD1. Germline trimming cut 8 bases from V and 0 bases from J; bases unmatched to any gene: 13. The CDR3 is 17 amino acids. Per the germline V gene, CDR1 is MNHNY and CDR2 is SVGAGI (reference sequence). The CDR3 DNA reads as TGTGCCAGCCAGGGGACCAGGGGGGAAGGTAGCAATCAGCCCCAGCATTTT. Translation: CASQGTRGEGSNQPQHF.

In this sample, this clonotype turned up many times. CDR3 sequence: CASSLVGFMNTEAFF. In nucleotides, the CDR3 is TGTGCCAGCAGCTTGGTTGGTTTCATGAACACTGAAGCTTTCTTT. The rearrangement joins TRBV5-6 to TRBJ1-1; no clear D. The length of the CDR3 is 15 residues. Germline CDR1 is SGHDT and CDR2 is YYEEEE. V dropped 0 bases and J dropped 0 bases, with 9 bases sitting between them.

This clonotype was recorded at least ten times. The chain carries TRBV20-1 and TRBJ2-1, with D possibly matching TRBD1 (6 bases). Germline CDR1 DFQATT, CDR2 SNEGSKA (reference sequence). The CDR3 consists of 12 residues. Here the CDR3 reads CSRVNRADEQFF. CDR3 DNA: TGCAGCCGAGTAAACAGGGCCGATGAGCAGTTCTTC.

This clonotype was counted between two and nine times. This rearrangement joins TRBV19 to TRBJ1-1, with 11 bases aligning to TRBD1. The length of the CDR3 is 16 residues. V shed 7 bases and J 0 bases; nucleotides not matched to a gene: 7. Germline V gene data show CDR1 as LNHDA and CDR2 as SQIVND (reference sequence). The DNA of the CDR3 is TGTGCCAGTACGGACAGGGGGCCGGGGGTGAACACTGAAGCTTTCTTT. It encodes CASTDRGPGVNTEAFF.

This clonotype has ten or more counts. The chain employs TRBV29-1 and TRBJ2-3; D gene ambiguous. This CDR3 comprises 12 residues. Germline CDR1 SQVTM, CDR2 ANQGSEA. The CDR3 nucleotides read TGCACCGGTCTGGGGTCGGGAGATACGCAGTATTTT. Translation: CTGLGSGDTQYF.

This chain links TRBV6-2 or TRBV6-3 with TRBJ2-5, with 7 bases matching TRBD2. The CDR3 length is 13 residues. The V gene end was trimmed by 6 bases and the J gene end by 5 bases; junction bases not matched to a gene: 6. Germline lookup yields CDR1 MNHEY and CDR2 SVGEGT. CDR3 in amino acids: CASRQSGVETQYF. The CDR3 bases are TGTGCCAGCAGACAGAGCGGGGTCGAGACCCAGTACTTC.

The V call is TRBV12-3 or TRBV12-4, the J call TRBJ1-4, with TRBD1 matching over 7 bases. The CDR3 runs to 14 residues. The trim removed 6 bases at V and 8 bases at J, leaving 9 bases unmatched. This chain's CDR3 is CASSTGAGYEKLFF. CDR3 nucleotide sequence: TGTGCCAGCAGCACAGGGGCGGGCTACGAAAAACTGTTTTTT.